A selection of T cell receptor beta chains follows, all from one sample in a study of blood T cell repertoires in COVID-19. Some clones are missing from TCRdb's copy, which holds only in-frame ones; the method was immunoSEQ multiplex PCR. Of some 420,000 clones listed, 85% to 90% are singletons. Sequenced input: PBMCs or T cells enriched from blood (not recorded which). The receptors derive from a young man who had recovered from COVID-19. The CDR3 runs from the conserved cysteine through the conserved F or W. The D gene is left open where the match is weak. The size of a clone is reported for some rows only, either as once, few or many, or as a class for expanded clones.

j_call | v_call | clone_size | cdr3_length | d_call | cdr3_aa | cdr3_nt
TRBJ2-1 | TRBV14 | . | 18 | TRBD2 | CASSPLRTSGSYKNEQFF | TGTGCCAGCAGCCCCCTCCGGACTAGCGGGAGCTATAAGAATGAGCAGTTCTTC
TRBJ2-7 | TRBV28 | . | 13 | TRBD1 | CASRSQGSYEQYF | TGTGCCAGCAGATCACAGGGGTCCTACGAGCAGTACTTC
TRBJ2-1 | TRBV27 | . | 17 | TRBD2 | CASPFQTSGRDYNEQFF | TGTGCCAGCCCCTTCCAAACTAGCGGGAGGGATTACAATGAGCAGTTCTTC
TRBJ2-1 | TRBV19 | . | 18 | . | CASSIDQAAVHWGNEQFF | TGTGCCAGTAGTATAGATCAAGCGGCGGTACATTGGGGCAATGAGCAGTTCTTC
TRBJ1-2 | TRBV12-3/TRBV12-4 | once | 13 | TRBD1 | CAIPRGLMGGYTF | TGTGCCATCCCAAGGGGGCTCATGGGTGGCTACACCTTC
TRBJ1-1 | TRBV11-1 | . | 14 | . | CASTPLGMNTEAFF | TGTGCCAGCACCCCGCTGGGCATGAACACTGAAGCTTTCTTT
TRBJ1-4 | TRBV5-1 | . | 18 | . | CASSLAPTGPATNEKLFF | TGCGCCAGCAGCTTGGCCCCTACAGGACCCGCAACTAATGAAAAACTGTTTTTT
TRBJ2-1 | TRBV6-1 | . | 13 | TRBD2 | CASREAGGVEQFF | TGTGCCAGCAGGGAAGCGGGAGGGGTTGAGCAGTTCTTC
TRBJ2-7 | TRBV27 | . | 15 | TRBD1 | CASSLLSDRGEEQYF | TGTGCCAGCAGTTTACTTTCGGACAGGGGGGAAGAGCAGTACTTC
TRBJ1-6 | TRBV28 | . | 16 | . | CASLLLRGPYNSPLHF | TGTGCCAGCCTCCTCCTCAGGGGCCCCTATAATTCACCCCTCCACTTT
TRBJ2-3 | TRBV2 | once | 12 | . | CASILAYDTQYF | TGTGCCAGCATCCTAGCTTACGATACGCAGTATTTT
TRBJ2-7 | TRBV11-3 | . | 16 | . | CASSLELAGNSYEQYF | TGTGCCAGCAGCTTAGAATTGGCAGGGAACTCCTACGAGCAGTACTTC
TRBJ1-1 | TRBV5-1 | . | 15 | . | CASSLGHSGNTEAFF | TGCGCCAGCAGCTTAGGACACTCGGGGAACACTGAAGCTTTCTTT
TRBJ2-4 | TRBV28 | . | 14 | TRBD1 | CASSLPGGASIQYF | TGTGCCAGCAGTCTCCCAGGGGGCGCAAGCATTCAGTACTTC
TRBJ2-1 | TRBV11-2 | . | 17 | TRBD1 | CASSSGETGVFYNEQFF | TGTGCCAGCAGTTCTGGGGAGACAGGGGTCTTCTACAATGAGCAGTTCTTC
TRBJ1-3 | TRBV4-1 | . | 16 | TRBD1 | CASSQPGQSSGNTIYF | TGCGCCAGCAGCCAGCCGGGACAGAGCTCTGGAAACACCATATATTTT
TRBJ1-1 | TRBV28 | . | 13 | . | CASSILQGAEAFF | TGTGCCAGCAGTATCCTACAGGGTGCTGAAGCTTTCTTT
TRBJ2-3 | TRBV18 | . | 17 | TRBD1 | CASSSSPTGTYTDTQYF | TGTGCCAGCTCATCAAGCCCGACAGGGACCTACACAGATACGCAGTATTTT
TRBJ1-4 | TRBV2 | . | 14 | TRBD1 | CASSTTGDTGKLFF | TGTGCCAGCTCCACTACAGGGGATACCGGAAAACTGTTTTTT
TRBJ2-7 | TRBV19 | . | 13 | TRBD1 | CASSPGTDYEQYF | TGTGCCAGTAGTCCAGGGACAGACTACGAGCAGTACTTC
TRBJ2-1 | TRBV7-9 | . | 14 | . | CASSLEVAGNEQFF | TGTGCCAGCAGCTTAGAGGTGGCAGGCAATGAGCAGTTCTTC
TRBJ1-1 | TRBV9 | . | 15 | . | CASSGRGAAYTEAFF | TGTGCCAGCAGCGGCCGGGGGGCGGCGTACACTGAAGCTTTCTTT
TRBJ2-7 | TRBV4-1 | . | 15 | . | CASSQEPASTYEQYF | TGCGCCAGCAGCCAAGAGCCTGCCTCTACCTACGAGCAGTACTTC
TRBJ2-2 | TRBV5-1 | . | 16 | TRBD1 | CASSLQGAVETGELFF | TGCGCCAGCAGCTTACAGGGGGCTGTGGAGACCGGGGAGCTGTTTTTT
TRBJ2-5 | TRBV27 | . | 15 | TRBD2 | CASSSPSGSSETQYF | TGTGCCAGCAGTTCACCTAGCGGGAGCTCGGAGACCCAGTACTTC
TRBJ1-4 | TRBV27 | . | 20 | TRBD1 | CASTPYGLGTGGLEDEKLFF | TGTGCCAGCACCCCTTATGGGCTCGGGACAGGGGGCCTAGAGGATGAAAAACTGTTTTTT
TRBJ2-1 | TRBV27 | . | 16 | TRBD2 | CASSDRSGSSYNEQFF | TGTGCCAGCAGTGACCGGAGCGGGAGCTCCTACAATGAGCAGTTCTTC
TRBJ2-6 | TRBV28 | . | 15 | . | CASIRQSSGANVLTF | TGTGCCAGCATTAGACAGAGCTCTGGGGCCAACGTCCTGACTTTC
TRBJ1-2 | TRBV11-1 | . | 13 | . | CASSSSGGYGYTF | TGTGCCAGCAGCTCGTCGGGGGGGTATGGCTACACCTTC
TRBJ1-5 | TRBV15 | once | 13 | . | CATQQGGNQPQHF | TGTGCCACCCAGCAGGGTGGCAATCAGCCCCAGCATTTT
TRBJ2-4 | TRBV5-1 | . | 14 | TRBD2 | CASSLGGRKNIQYF | TGCGCCAGCAGCTTGGGCGGGAGGAAAAACATTCAGTACTTC
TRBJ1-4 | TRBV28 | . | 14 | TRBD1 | CASSLWGQVEKLFF | TGTGCCAGCAGTTTATGGGGACAGGTAGAAAAACTGTTTTTT
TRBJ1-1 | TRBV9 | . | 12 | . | CASSVSGGEAFF | TGTGCCAGCAGCGTAAGCGGGGGTGAAGCTTTCTTT
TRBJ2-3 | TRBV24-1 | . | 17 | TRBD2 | CATSDPKLAGGKDTQYF | TGTGCCACCAGTGATCCCAAACTAGCGGGAGGGAAGGATACGCAGTATTTT
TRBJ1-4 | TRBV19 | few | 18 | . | CASSIEGPGDATNEKLFF | TGTGCCAGTAGTATTGAAGGGCCAGGGGACGCAACTAATGAAAAACTGTTTTTT
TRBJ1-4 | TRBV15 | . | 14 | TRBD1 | CATSSGTGVEKLFF | TGTGCCACCAGTTCCGGGACAGGGGTTGAAAAACTGTTTTTT
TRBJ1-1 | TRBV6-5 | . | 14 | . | CASSLRTANTEAFF | TGTGCCAGCAGTTTAAGGACAGCGAACACTGAAGCTTTCTTT
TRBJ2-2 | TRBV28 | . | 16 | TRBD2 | CASSPSGSGRTGELFF | TGTGCCAGCAGTCCCTCGGGTAGCGGGAGAACCGGGGAGCTGTTTTTT
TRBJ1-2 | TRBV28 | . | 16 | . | CASSLQKTTANYGYTF | TGTGCCAGCAGTTTACAAAAGACTACAGCTAACTATGGCTACACCTTC
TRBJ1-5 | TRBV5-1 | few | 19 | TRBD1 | CATPPGAGGPLGSNQPQHF | TGCGCCACTCCCCCTGGGGCAGGGGGCCCACTCGGTAGCAATCAGCCCCAGCATTTT
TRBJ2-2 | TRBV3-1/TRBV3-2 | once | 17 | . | CASSQIFSGSGTGELFF | TGTGCCAGCAGCCAAATCTTCAGCGGGTCGGGCACCGGGGAGCTGTTTTTT
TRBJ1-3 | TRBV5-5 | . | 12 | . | CGTSGAGNTIYF | TGCGGGACGTCGGGGGCTGGAAACACCATATATTTT
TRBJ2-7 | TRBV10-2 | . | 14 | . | CASSEVFGVYEQYF | TGCGCCAGCAGTGAGGTCTTTGGAGTGTACGAGCAGTACTTC
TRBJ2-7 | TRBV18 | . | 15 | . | CASSPGILATYEQYF | TGTGCCAGCTCACCGGGCATCCTTGCCACCTACGAGCAGTACTTC
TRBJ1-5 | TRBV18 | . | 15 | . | CASSPVGQYNQPQHF | TGTGCCAGCTCACCGGTTGGACAGTACAATCAGCCCCAGCATTTT
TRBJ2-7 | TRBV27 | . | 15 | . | CASSPLGALHQKQYF | TGTGCCAGCAGTCCTTTAGGGGCCCTACACCAAAAGCAGTACTTC
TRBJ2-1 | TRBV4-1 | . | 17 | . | CASSHKAAGLANNEQFF | TGCGCCAGCAGCCATAAAGCCGCGGGGCTAGCCAACAATGAGCAGTTCTTC
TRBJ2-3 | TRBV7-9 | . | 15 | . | CASSRGQASTDTQYF | TGTGCCAGCAGCCGAGGACAAGCTAGCACAGATACGCAGTATTTT